The T cell receptor beta chain described here comes from a study of T cells after yellow fever vaccination. Study outcomes and limitations: The bulk population could contribute abundant contaminating clonotypes to FACS-sorted repertoires.

This CDR3 contains 13 residues. With 4 bases removed from V and 0 bases from J, the gap between germline ends came to 6 bases. CDR1 is MGHDK, CDR2 SYGVNS, per germline. Each CDR3 protein gets one entry after TCRdb re-called the 5' RACE reads with MiXCR. The data contain under 600,000 distinct CDR3 sequences, less than 25% of them singletons. On this clonotype itself: No antigen is known for it.

This receptor was identified in a man younger than 30 who received the YFV17D yellow fever vaccine. The V gene is TRBV25-1, the J gene TRBJ1-1; unclear D gene. The starting material was PBMCs, obtained about 21 days after the first yellow fever vaccination. CDR3 loop: CASSAGVNTEAFF. Here the CDR3 DNA reads TGTGCCAGCAGTGCCGGGGTGAACACTGAAGCTTTCTTT. The full variable domain, in which reference TRBV25-1 and TRBJ1-1 provide the parts outside the CDR3, is EADIYQTPRYLVIGTGKKITLECSQTMGHDKMYWYQQDPGMELHLIHYSYGVNSTEKGDLSSESTVSRIRTEHFPLTLESARPSHTSQYLCASSAGVNTEAFFGQGTRLTVV.